The 23 T cell receptor beta chains below come from one sample, sequenced in a study of metastatic and nonmetastatic thyroid tumors. TCRdb re-clonotyped the PCR reads via MiXCR. The repertoire holds 15,000 to 18,000 clones, with 23% as singletons. None of the patients had undergone any treatment ahead of thyroid surgery. Sequenced material: tumor tissue. Every receptor here comes from a female donor with papillary thyroid cancer or a benign thyroid nodule (not recorded which). Some clones in this sample may be carry-over from other donors' samples.

This clone was counted only a few times. The rearrangement links TRBV6-1 to TRBJ2-6, with 11 bases that match TRBD1. The CDR3 is 16 amino acids. CDR1 and CDR2 from the germline V gene are MNHNS and SASEGT. After removal of 8 bases from V and 0 bases from J, the junction contained 3 bases not matched to a gene. The CDR3 here is CASGGTGGSGANVLTF. The CDR3 DNA reads as TGTGCCAGCGGCGGGACAGGGGGCTCTGGGGCCAACGTCCTGACTTTC.

The chain couples TRBV6-1 to TRBJ2-1, with D uncertain. The CDR3 spans 14 residues. The V gene's germline CDR1 is MNHNS and CDR2 SASEGT. V gave up 8 bases and J gave up 1 base, with 12 bases separating them. The CDR3, as DNA: TGTGCCAGCTGGTGGGGAAGATCCTACAATGAGCAGTTCTTC. It yields the protein CASWWGRSYNEQFF.

This clone was found many times. This chain uses TRBV25-1 with TRBJ2-4; 7 bases line up with TRBD1. This CDR3 has 15 residues. Germline V lookup: CDR1 MGHDK, CDR2 SYGVNS. V trimming: 3 bases; J trimming: 4 bases; junction bases outside the gene matches: 6. This CDR3 reads CASSEASGQKNIQYF. Written as DNA, the CDR3 is TGTGCCAGCAGTGAGGCATCGGGACAGAAAAACATTCAGTACTTC.

Relative to its sample, this clone is medium-sized. The rearrangement links TRBV3-1 to TRBJ1-2; D remains unclear. Trimming cost V 1 base and J 4 bases, with 10 bases left between them. The CDR3 contains 14 residues. Germline loops: CDR1 LGHDT, CDR2 YNNKEL (reference sequence). As DNA, the CDR3 is TGTGCCAGCAGCCAAGTAGGTGACTTCTATGGCTACACCTTC. Translated, it gives CASSQVGDFYGYTF.

This clone came up many times. Being one base from a much bigger clone, this may be a read error. At the DNA level, this CDR3 is encoded by other sequences in the same sample as well. The chain employs TRBV15 and TRBJ2-2; D tentatively reads TRBD1 or TRBD2 (6 bases each). Germline V gives CDR1 LNHNV, CDR2 YYDKDF (reference sequence). The CDR3 covers 16 residues. The DNA of the CDR3 is TGTGCCACCAGCAGAGAGGTCCCGGGGGCGACCGGGGTGCTGTTTTTT. This sequence encodes CATSREVPGATGVLFF.

The V call is TRBV20-1, the J call TRBJ2-2, with 11 bases identical to TRBD2. In germline, CDR1 is DFQATT, CDR2 SNEGSKA (reference sequence). With 1 base clipped from V and 0 bases from J, the junction kept 10 bases outside the gene matches. There are 19 residues in the CDR3. The CDR3 region is CSARGASGRPTANTGELFF. For the CDR3, the DNA is TGCAGTGCTAGAGGGGCTAGCGGGAGGCCCACAGCGAACACCGGGGAGCTGTTTTTT.

This clone turned up a few times. The chain couples TRBV20-1 to TRBJ1-2, with D unclear. This CDR3 contains 14 residues. V shed 0 bases and J shed 2 bases, with 10 bases lying between them. The V gene's germline CDR1 is DFQATT and CDR2 SNEGSKA (reference sequence). The CDR3 DNA is TGCAGTGCTAGAGATAGGAGTAGAAACTATGGCTACACCTTC. This translates into CSARDRSRNYGYTF.

This clone was recorded many times. The chain employs TRBV24-1 and TRBJ2-1, with TRBD2 matching over 9 bases. The germline V gene has CDR1 KGHDR and CDR2 SFDVKD. The CDR3 sequence is 16 residues long. The V and J ends lost 1 base and 2 bases, in that order; junction bases with no gene match: 2. The DNA for the CDR3 is TGTGCCACCAGTGATTTCGCGGGAGGGACCTACAATGAGCAGTTCTTC. This encodes CATSDFAGGTYNEQFF.

This clone appeared many times. The J gene is TRBJ2-7, the V gene TRBV14; 7 bases agree with TRBD1. Germline loops: CDR1 SGHDN, CDR2 FVKESK. The CDR3 is 14 residues long. V lost 5 bases to trimming and J lost 1 base; unmatched junction nucleotides: 5. DNA for the CDR3: TGTGCCAGCAGCGGGACGACAGGGTCCTACGAGCAGTACTTC. Its protein is CASSGTTGSYEQYF.

Many counts were recorded for this clone. The J gene is TRBJ2-5, the V gene TRBV9; D is tentatively TRBD1 or TRBD2 (5 bases each). The CDR3 totals 13 residues. Germline CDR1 SGDLS, CDR2 YYNGEE. With 4 bases removed from V and 5 bases from J, the gap between germline ends came to 12 bases. The CDR3: CASSSWGGETQYF. CDR3 bases: TGTGCCAGCAGCTCCTGGGGCGGGGAGACCCAGTACTTC.

A note on this clone: A read error may explain this, as a much larger clone is one base away. V usage is TRBV9 and J usage is TRBJ2-5, with D maybe TRBD1 (6 bases). The CDR3 extends over 15 amino acids. CDR1 is SGDLS and CDR2 is YYNGEE in the germline V gene. The CDR3 DNA follows: TGTGCCATCAGCGTAGAGGACAGCGCTCGGGAGACCCAGTACTTC. Its protein product is CAISVEDSARETQYF.

This clone was counted many times. The V gene is TRBV11-2, the J gene TRBJ2-2, with a tentative D call TRBD2 (7 bases). The germline gives CDR1 SGHAT, CDR2 FQNNGV. This CDR3 comprises 13 residues. V was pared by 5 bases and J by 8 bases, with 12 bases between. The chain's CDR3 is CASSLGGAGELFF. The CDR3 DNA reads TGTGCCAGCAGCCTAGGGGGGGCTGGGGAGCTGTTTTTT.

Many counts were recorded for this clone. The genes are TRBV20-1 and TRBJ1-5; D remains unclear. The CDR3 is 14 amino acids. The germline gives CDR1 DFQATT, CDR2 SNEGSKA (reference sequence). V shed 4 bases and J shed 0 bases, with 10 bases lying between them. CDR3 nucleotides: TGCAGTGCTAAGGGCGGAAATAGCAATCAGCCCCAGCATTTT. Translation gives CSAKGGNSNQPQHF.

The table lists this clone with many counts. This chain uses TRBV2 with TRBJ2-3; TRBD1 matches at 8 bases. The CDR3 spans 17 residues. The trim removed 5 bases at V and 2 bases at J, leaving 12 bases unmatched. CDR1 and CDR2 (germline): SNHLY, FYNNEI. The CDR3 spells CASSFLLGQGVTDTQYF. The CDR3, as DNA: TGTGCCAGCAGTTTTCTTCTAGGACAGGGAGTCACAGATACGCAGTATTTT.

This clone was counted at least ten times. The rearrangement joins TRBV7-3 to TRBJ2-7; tentatively, D is TRBD1 or TRBD2 (5 bases each). Trimming pared 0 bases from V and 5 bases from J, leaving 8 bases between. This CDR3 is built from 13 residues. Germline values: CDR1 SGHTA, CDR2 FQGTGA. As DNA, the CDR3 is TGTGCCAGCAGCTTAACACGGGGCCACGAGCAGTACTTC. This codes for CASSLTRGHEQYF.

In its sample, this clone is medium-sized (0.01 to 0.1%). The chain carries TRBV11-2 and TRBJ2-1; 10 nucleotides line up with TRBD2. The length of the CDR3 is 15 residues. After removal of 5 bases from V and 2 bases from J, the junction contained 3 bases not matched to a gene. Germline V lookup: CDR1 SGHAT, CDR2 FQNNGV. The CDR3 loop reads CASSPLAGAYNEQFF. Here the CDR3 DNA reads TGTGCCAGCAGCCCCCTAGCGGGAGCCTACAATGAGCAGTTCTTC.

This clone qualifies as medium-sized. V is TRBV6-1 and J is TRBJ1-2; the D is unclear. Germline CDR1 and CDR2: MNHNS and SASEGT. The CDR3 has 14 amino acids. Trimming cost V 6 bases and J 7 bases, with 18 bases left between them. The CDR3 sequence is CASRKNQGPTGYTF. CDR3 sequence (DNA): TGTGCCAGCAGAAAAAACCAAGGACCTACTGGCTACACCTTC.

Ten or more counts support this clone. The chain employs TRBV18 and TRBJ1-1; D unresolved. The CDR3 runs 15 residues. V shed 1 base and J shed 6 bases, with 15 bases lying between them. Germline V gives CDR1 KGHSH, CDR2 LQKENI. CDR3 coding DNA: TGTGCCAGCTCACCACGCTCAGAATTAGGTCCTGAAGCTTTCTTT. This sequence encodes CASSPRSELGPEAFF.

The gene calls are TRBV20-1 and TRBJ2-7, with unresolved D. The CDR3 has 14 residues. Germline CDR1 and CDR2: DFQATT and SNEGSKA (reference sequence). The CDR3 loop reads CSGTMTCVYEEQYF. The CDR3 DNA sequence: TGCAGCGGAACCATGACATGCGTTTATGAAGAGCAGTACTTC.

This clone was counted many times. The rearrangement links TRBV24-1 to TRBJ1-2, with D maybe TRBD1 (5 bases). The V gene lost 4 bases and the J gene lost 3 bases, with 17 bases spanning the gap. The length of the CDR3 is 16 residues. Per germline, CDR1 KGHDR and CDR2 SFDVKD. The CDR3 DNA reads TGTGCCACCAGTGACCCTGGGGCTGCGAACTACTATGGCTACACCTTC. It codes for CATSDPGAANYYGYTF.

This clone was seen at least ten times. V and J are TRBV14 and TRBJ1-1; D gene unclear. Trimming stripped 0 bases from V and 0 bases from J, with 11 bases between. This CDR3 comprises 16 residues. CDR1 and CDR2 (germline): SGHDN, FVKESK. The CDR3 DNA sequence: TGTGCCAGCAGCCAAGATTCACGGCCCATGAACACTGAAGCTTTCTTT. Amino acid sequence: CASSQDSRPMNTEAFF.

In DNA, the CDR3 is TGTGCCAGCAGGAACCACAGGGCATCCTACGAGCAGTACTTC. Protein sequence: CASRNHRASYEQYF. V gene TRBV6-1 combines with J gene TRBJ2-7; D may be TRBD1 (6 bases). CDR1 and CDR2 (germline): MNHNS, SASEGT. This CDR3 contains 14 residues. The ends were cut back, 6 bases at V and 1 base at J, with 13 bases in the middle.

The chain carries TRBV24-1 and TRBJ2-1, with 8 bases identical to TRBD2. V shed 1 base, J shed 2 bases, and the junction held 6 bases outside the gene matches. There are 17 residues in the CDR3. Germline-derived CDR1 and CDR2 are KGHDR and SFDVKD. CDR3 amino acids: CATSDFFGRATYNEQFF. CDR3 nucleotide sequence: TGTGCCACCAGTGATTTTTTCGGGAGGGCCACCTACAATGAGCAGTTCTTC.